The TCR beta chain under discussion was sequenced for a study of beta chain features in type 1 diabetes. All of the isolated RNA was reverse transcribed, so expressed TCRB transcripts were sequenced. Assay used: immunoSEQ multiplex PCR; TCRdb lists only in-frame clones, some missing. The data contain a few hundred thousand clones, 16% of them singletons. The germline V gene encodes CDR1 LNHDA and CDR2 SQIVND (reference sequence). The CDR3 extends over 14 amino acids. V gave up 3 bases and J gave up 5 bases, with 13 bases separating them. About this clone itself: Its antigen remains unknown.

Study-wide points: All four CD4+ subsets of Type 1 diabetes patients contained TCRB CDR3s that were moderately but significantly shorter. There was no resolution here of whether HLA type influences TCRB rearrangement.

This TCR was sampled from a man aged 25-45 years with type 1 diabetes. Material: naive CD4+ T cells from blood. The rearrangement links TRBV19 to TRBJ2-5; D unresolved. CDR3 nucleotides: TGTGCCAGTAGTATGGGTAGATCCTATGAGACCCAGTACTTC. This codes for CASSMGRSYETQYF.